What follows describes a single T cell receptor delta chain. Its target is unknown. For this DNA, TCRdb reports the protein of a much larger clone, which diverges at residue 21, most likely from a read error; the protein presented here is translated directly from the DNA. These data are taken from a study of γδ T cells in repeated Plasmodium falciparum infection. Background on the study: Four controlled malaria infections with P. falciparum NF54 spanned roughly 97 weeks. Study-wide points: Vdelta2-negative gammadelta repertoires appeared less diverse and less shared in Malian than Australian children.

TCRdb reanalyzed the multiplex PCR reads using CATT. This sample has around 86,000 delta-chain clones, with about 1.5% found just once. Gammadelta T cells were flow-sorted from PBMC into Vgamma9/Vdelta2+ and Vdelta2-negative populations for bulk analysis. The CDR3 is 24 residues long. V was pared by 1 base and J by 10 bases, with 46 bases between. Germline V gene lookup returns CDR1 TSWWSYY and CDR2 QGS. Sequencing was carried out using gamma-delta T cells from blood. The source of this sequence is a pool of human donors (malaria-infected and uninfected, not separated). This chain joins TRDV1 and TRDJ1; D call uncertain. The J gene, not given by TCRdb, was assigned here from a germline match of the nucleotide sequence. The CDR3: CALGEPPKVPPPLESLTSPLRLIF. In nucleotides, the CDR3 is TGTGCTCTTGGGGAACCACCAAAAGTGCCTCCTCCCCTCGAGAGCCTGACATCTCCCCTTAGACTCATCTTT.